A few counts support the clone carrying this T cell receptor beta chain. What it binds is not known. These data come from a study of beta chain features in type 1 diabetes. General study points: Within each of all four CD4+ subsets, Type 1 diabetes patients had TCRB CDR3s that were moderately but significantly shorter.

Every participating donor gave one draw, a heparinised blood sample averaging approximately 110 mL. The sequenced template was cDNA made from the entire isolated RNA. The repertoire was sequenced with immunoSEQ multiplex PCR; TCRdb's copy has only in-frame clones and lacks some. The data hold about 650,000 clones, with 9.5% to 15% observed a single time. This receptor was identified in a man aged 30 to 39 with type 1 diabetes. The sequenced material came from naive CD4+ T cells from blood.

The CDR3 loop is CASSTQGAPLHF. CDR3 bases: TGTGCCAGCAGTACACAGGGTGCACCCCTCCACTTT. This chain uses TRBV6-6 with TRBJ1-6; the D gene is possibly TRBD1 (6 bases). Trimming left V 5 bases short and J 11 bases short, with 10 bases between. Germline assignment: CDR1 MNHNY and CDR2 SVGAGI (reference sequence). There are 12 residues in the CDR3.